This T cell receptor beta chain came from a study of blood T cells in healthy people across ages. Whole-study context: Template switching captured about one barcoded beta molecule per two T cells.

Each donor's blood draw was 8.5 to 10 milliliters of peripheral blood. In the case of this clonotype: Its antigen is unknown.

Notes on the study in general: Any changes in expanded clonotypes were possibly confounded, as donor CMV status remained unknown. Aged donors had fewer naive CD4+ cells and lower diversity than long-lived donors.

Then a second PCR, running roughly 7 to 11 cycles, was carried out with a sample-barcoded 5' primer and a J-beta primer mix. TCRdb called the 5' RACE reads again in MiXCR, with one record for every CDR3 protein. The sample contains approximately 690,000 distinct CDR3 sequences, less than 45% of which appear only once. The receptor's source is a man older than 75 in good health. Sequenced input: blood.

The CDR3, as DNA: TGCAGCGTTGGGTGGGTACAGGGGTCAGATACGCAGTATTTT. It is translated as CSVGWVQGSDTQYF. The V and J genes are TRBV29-1 and TRBJ2-3, with 7 bases lining up with TRBD1. There are 14 residues in the CDR3. CDR1 and CDR2 from the germline V gene are SQVTM and ANQGSEA. Trimming cost V 4 bases and J 4 bases; bases outside gene matches: 8.